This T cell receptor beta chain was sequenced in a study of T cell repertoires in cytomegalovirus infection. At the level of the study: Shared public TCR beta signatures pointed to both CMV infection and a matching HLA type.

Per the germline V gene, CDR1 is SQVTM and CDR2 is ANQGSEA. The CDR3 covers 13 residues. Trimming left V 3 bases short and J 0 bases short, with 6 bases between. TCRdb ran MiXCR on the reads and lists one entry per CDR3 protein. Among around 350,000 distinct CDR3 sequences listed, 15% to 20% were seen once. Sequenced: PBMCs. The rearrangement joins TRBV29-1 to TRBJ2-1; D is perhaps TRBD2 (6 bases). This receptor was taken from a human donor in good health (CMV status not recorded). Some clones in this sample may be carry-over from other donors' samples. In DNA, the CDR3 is TGCAGCGTTGAGCGGGGCTCCTACAATGAGCAGTTCTTC. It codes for CSVERGSYNEQFF.